This passage covers 25 T cell receptor beta chains from one sample sequenced in a study of cytomegalovirus exposure and HLA in healthy donors (dated 2017 in TCRdb). Libraries were constructed by the immunoSEQ multiplex PCR assay. The multiplex PCR relied on a mix of 60 forward primers for TCR Vbeta segments and 13 reverse primers for TCR Jbeta segments. In its TCRdb copy, this immuneACCESS table keeps in-frame sequences only and misses some clones. Where compared with another copy, unresolved V genes explain less than half of these, and the others have no known cause. This sample has approximately 150,000 clones in its table, and 79% of those were observed once. The ten largest clones take up around 1.9% of the sample. Sequencing was done on a sample of PBMCs. These receptors all stem from a man aged 40-49 years in good health and CMV-seronegative.

This clone was found once. The V gene is TRBV28, the J gene TRBJ2-5; TRBD1 might be the D (6 bases). Trimming cost V 7 bases and J 13 bases, with 22 bases left between them. Looked up from germline, CDR1 is MDHEN and CDR2 is SYDVKM. This CDR3 is 13 amino acids long. CDR3 in DNA: TGTGCCAGCACCCTTCGGGACACCCCGAGGTGGTACTTC. This translates into CASTLRDTPRWYF. Together with reference TRBV28 and TRBJ2-5, the CDR3 gives the full variable domain: DVKVTQSSRYLVKRTGEKVFLECVQDMDHENMFWYRQDPGLGLRLIYFSYDVKMKEKGDIPEGYSVSREKKERFSLILESASTNQTSMYLCASTLRDTPRWYFGPGTRLLVL.

This clone came up a few times. V gene TRBV6-6 combines with J gene TRBJ2-5; D may be TRBD2 (7 bases). The J call may be mistaken, given a closer DNA end match to TRBJ2-7. In germline, CDR1 is MNHNY, CDR2 SVGAGI (reference sequence). The CDR3 consists of 16 residues. The CDR3 nucleotides read TGTGCCAGCACCCCGAGTAGGGGGGGTTACTCCTACGAGCAGTACTTC. Its translation: CASTPSRGGYSYEQYF.

J is TRBJ2-3 and V is TRBV9; D might be TRBD2 (7 bases). Trimming pared 0 bases from V and 4 bases from J, leaving 15 bases between. CDR1 is SGDLS and CDR2 is YYNGEE in the germline V gene. The CDR3 has 16 amino acids. The DNA of the CDR3 is TGTGCCAGCAGCGTAGCGGGGGGCTTGCAGGCAGATACGCAGTATTTT. Translated, it gives CASSVAGGLQADTQYF.

The chain is built from TRBV28 and TRBJ2-5; 9 bases align to TRBD2. This CDR3 is built from 15 residues. Looked up from germline, CDR1 is MDHEN and CDR2 is SYDVKM. V lost 6 bases and J lost 6; bases outside the gene matches: 11. In nucleotides, the CDR3 is TGTGCCAGCAGCCGGACCGGACTAGCGAGGAAGACCCAGTACTTC. This encodes CASSRTGLARKTQYF.

The V and J genes are TRBV7-2 and TRBJ1-5, with TRBD1 identical over 8 bases. The V segment lost 4 bases and the J segment 6 bases; nucleotides outside the gene matches: 8. The CDR3 is 15 amino acids. The V gene's germline CDR1 is SGHTA and CDR2 FQGNSA. In nucleotides, the CDR3 is TGTGCCAGCAGCTCAGACAGGGGCGCGTTTCAGCCCCAGCATTTT. Residues: CASSSDRGAFQPQHF.

Concerning this clone itself: The junction does not match germline at one end; this may be a read error. The DNA for the CDR3 is TGTGCCAGCAGCTCCCCAGGGGGGATGGTCAAAAACAGTCAGTACTTC. Its protein is CASSSPGGMVKNSQYF. This rearrangement joins TRBV13 to TRBJ2-4, with D possibly being TRBD1 (7 bases). Per germline, CDR1 PRHDT and CDR2 FYEKMQ (reference sequence). The CDR3 is 16 residues long.

The chain links TRBV6-1 to TRBJ2-2; 12 positions agree with TRBD2. The germline V gene encodes CDR1 MNHNS and CDR2 SASEGT. Trimming at V came to 1 base and at J to 3 bases, leaving 3 bases not matched to a gene. This CDR3 is built from 17 residues. CDR3 residues: CASSEVGLAGYTGELFF. CDR3 nucleotide sequence: TGTGCCAGCAGTGAAGTAGGACTAGCGGGATACACCGGGGAGCTGTTTTTT.

The chain carries TRBV5-4 and TRBJ2-7; 7 bases are a match to TRBD1. After removal of 4 bases from V and 5 bases from J, the junction contained 9 bases not matched to a gene. This CDR3 has 14 residues. Germline V gene data show CDR1 as SGHNT and CDR2 as YYREEE (reference sequence). Here the CDR3 DNA reads TGTGCCAGCAGCCCTGACAGGGTGGTAAACGAGCAGTACTTC. Amino acid sequence: CASSPDRVVNEQYF.

This rearrangement joins TRBV7-6 to TRBJ2-3; TRBD1 matches at 9 bases. The V gene's germline CDR1 is SGHVS and CDR2 FNYEAQ. The CDR3 is 16 amino acids. The V and J ends lost 4 bases and 0 bases, in that order; junction bases with no gene match: 5. CDR3 nucleotides: TGTGCCAGCAGCTCAGGGACAGGGAAGAGCACAGATACGCAGTATTTT. It codes for CASSSGTGKSTDTQYF. Using reference TRBV7-6 and TRBJ2-3 for the parts outside the CDR3, the full variable domain is GAGVSQSPRYKVTKRGQDVALRCDPISGHVSLYWYRQALGQGPEFLTYFNYEAQQDKSGLPNDRFSAERPEGSISTLTIQRTEQRDSAMYRCASSSGTGKSTDTQYFGPGTRLTVL.

The chain employs TRBV6-1 and TRBJ2-7, with 12 bases matching TRBD2. The CDR3 is 12 residues long. V dropped 10 bases and J dropped 6; count of bases not matched to a gene: 4. CDR1 and CDR2 (germline): MNHNS, SASEGT. This chain's CDR3 is CATSSGRAEQYF. CDR3 nucleotides: TGTGCCACCTCTAGCGGGAGGGCCGAGCAGTACTTC.

The CDR3 bases are TGTGCCAGCAGCCCCCGCCTGGGGCGTGGTTATGGCTACACCTTC. Amino acid sequence: CASSPRLGRGYGYTF. The V and J genes are TRBV7-9 and TRBJ1-2; weak D call: TRBD1 (5 bases). Trimming took 5 bases from V and 5 from J, leaving 18 bases between them. The germline CDR1 and CDR2 sequences are SEHNR and FQNEAQ (reference sequence). This CDR3 is built from 15 residues.

J is TRBJ2-3 and V is TRBV7-6; 9 positions match TRBD2. Germline loops: CDR1 SGHVS, CDR2 FNYEAQ. The CDR3 spans 15 residues. Unmatched junction bases numbered 5, after V lost 0 bases and J lost 7 bases. This CDR3 is CASSLAAGGLNTQYF. The CDR3 nucleotides read TGTGCCAGCAGCTTAGCGGCGGGAGGGCTTAATACGCAGTATTTT.

The rearrangement joins TRBV28 to TRBJ1-4; D call uncertain. With 1 base removed from V and 7 bases from J, the gap between germline ends came to 10 bases. The CDR3 sequence is 14 residues long. CDR1 is MDHEN and CDR2 is SYDVKM in the germline V gene. CDR3 sequence (DNA): TGTGCCAGCAGTTTATCCGAGAATCGTGAAAAACTGTTTTTT. Translation: CASSLSENREKLFF.

The chain carries TRBV7-9 and TRBJ2-1; D is possibly TRBD2 (5 bases). Germline V lookup: CDR1 SEHNR, CDR2 FQNEAQ (reference sequence). The germline V and J ends were trimmed by 10 bases and 6 bases, with 7 bases remaining between them. The CDR3 runs to 10 residues. CDR3 DNA sequence: TGTGCCACTAGCATCAATGAGCAGTTCTTC. Translating gives CATSINEQFF.

The gene calls are TRBV19 and TRBJ2-5, with TRBD1 identical over 9 bases. The CDR3 is 15 amino acids. Losses at the gene ends were 7 bases for V and 4 bases for J; bases not matched to a gene: 10. Germline CDR1 and CDR2: LNHDA and SQIVND (reference sequence). The CDR3 is CASKETGGIGETQYF. DNA of the CDR3: TGTGCCAGTAAGGAGACAGGGGGGATCGGAGAGACCCAGTACTTC.

The chain joins TRBV20-1 to TRBJ1-2; D might be TRBD1 (5 bases). Germline CDR1 DFQATT, CDR2 SNEGSKA (reference sequence). CDR3 length equals 11 residues. Trimming cost V 3 bases and J 8 bases, with 10 bases left between them. DNA for the CDR3: TGCAGTGCTAGGGACAAGCGCGGCTACACCTTC. As protein: CSARDKRGYTF.

V is TRBV27 and J is TRBJ2-2; D not resolved. The germline V gene encodes CDR1 MNHEY and CDR2 SMNVEV (reference sequence). Trimming pared 3 bases from V and 3 bases from J, leaving 5 bases between. The CDR3 extends over 13 amino acids. CDR3: CASSFRDTGELFF. CDR3 bases: TGTGCCAGCAGTTTCCGGGACACCGGGGAGCTGTTTTTT.

This chain connects TRBV28 to TRBJ2-7; 8 bases are shared with TRBD1. There are 13 residues in the CDR3. The trim removed 6 bases at V and 6 bases at J, leaving 7 bases unmatched. Germline lookup yields CDR1 MDHEN and CDR2 SYDVKM. DNA of the CDR3: TGTGCCAGCAGGTCCGGGACAGGAAGCGAGCAGTACTTC. Translation gives CASRSGTGSEQYF. Drawing the rest from reference TRBV28 and TRBJ2-7, the complete variable domain is DVKVTQSSRYLVKRTGEKVFLECVQDMDHENMFWYRQDPGLGLRLIYFSYDVKMKEKGDIPEGYSVSREKKERFSLILESASTNQTSMYLCASRSGTGSEQYFGPGTRLTVT.

J is TRBJ1-2 and V is TRBV7-9; 10 positions agree with TRBD1. V gave up 0 bases and J gave up 4 bases; unmatched junction bases: 2. Germline V CDR1 and CDR2: SEHNR, FQNEAQ (reference sequence). The CDR3 is made up of 15 amino acids. CDR3 sequence: CASSLARDRGYGYTF. CDR3 nucleotides: TGTGCCAGCAGCTTAGCGCGGGACAGGGGCTATGGCTACACCTTC.

The chain combines TRBV6-1 with TRBJ2-6; tentative D call: TRBD1 (5 bases). V lost 6 bases and J 0 bases, leaving 9 bases between the germline ends. The CDR3 is made up of 15 amino acids. Germline CDR1 and CDR2: MNHNS and SASEGT. The CDR3 nucleotides read TGTGCCAGCAGGGAAACAGGCTCTGGGGCCAACGTCCTGACTTTC. Encoded protein: CASRETGSGANVLTF.

This chain joins TRBV5-1 and TRBJ2-4; TRBD2 aligns across 9 bases. The V gene's germline CDR1 is SGHRS and CDR2 YFSETQ. The junction had 13 bases not matched to a gene; V was cut back by 0 bases and J by 15 bases. The CDR3 runs to 15 residues. The CDR3 sequence is CASSLGIAGADCLYF. For the CDR3, the DNA is TGCGCCAGCAGCTTGGGTATAGCGGGAGCCGATTGTTTGTACTTC.

The chain uses TRBV5-5 and TRBJ2-7; 10 nucleotides line up with TRBD1. The CDR3 is 14 amino acids. With V trimmed by 4 bases and J by 7 bases, 8 bases remained unmatched. CDR1 and CDR2 (germline): SGHKS, YYEKEE (reference sequence). CDR3 DNA: TGTGCCAGCAGCCCGGGACAGGGGAAAGTTGAGCAGTACTTC. Its translation is CASSPGQGKVEQYF.

The chain's CDR3 is CASSSQGNTEAFF. CDR3 in DNA: TGCGCCAGCAGCTCACAGGGAAACACTGAAGCTTTCTTT. This chain joins TRBV5-1 and TRBJ1-1; a weak D match, TRBD1 (6 bases). Germline CDR1 reads SGHRS; CDR2 reads YFSETQ. The CDR3 consists of 13 residues. Trimming stripped 3 bases from V and 2 bases from J, with 8 bases between.

For this clone: An end of the junction differs from the germline gene, which may be a read error. The J gene is TRBJ2-1, the V gene TRBV7-9; possibly TRBD2 for D (5 bases). Germline CDR1 is SEHNR and CDR2 is FQNEAQ (reference sequence). The CDR3 is made up of 14 amino acids. The DNA of the CDR3 is TGTTCCAGCAGCTTCAGCGGCTCCTACAATGAGCAGTTCTTC. It is translated as CSSSFSGSYNEQFF.

This chain links TRBV11-1 with TRBJ2-1; possibly TRBD1 for D (5 bases). CDR3 size: 14 residues. Looked up from germline, CDR1 is SGHAT and CDR2 is FQDESV (reference sequence). The V gene lost 5 bases and the J gene lost 7 bases, with 15 bases spanning the gap. CDR3 sequence (DNA): TGTGCCAGCAGCGTCAGACAGACGTGGAATGAGCAGTTCTTC. Translated: CASSVRQTWNEQFF.